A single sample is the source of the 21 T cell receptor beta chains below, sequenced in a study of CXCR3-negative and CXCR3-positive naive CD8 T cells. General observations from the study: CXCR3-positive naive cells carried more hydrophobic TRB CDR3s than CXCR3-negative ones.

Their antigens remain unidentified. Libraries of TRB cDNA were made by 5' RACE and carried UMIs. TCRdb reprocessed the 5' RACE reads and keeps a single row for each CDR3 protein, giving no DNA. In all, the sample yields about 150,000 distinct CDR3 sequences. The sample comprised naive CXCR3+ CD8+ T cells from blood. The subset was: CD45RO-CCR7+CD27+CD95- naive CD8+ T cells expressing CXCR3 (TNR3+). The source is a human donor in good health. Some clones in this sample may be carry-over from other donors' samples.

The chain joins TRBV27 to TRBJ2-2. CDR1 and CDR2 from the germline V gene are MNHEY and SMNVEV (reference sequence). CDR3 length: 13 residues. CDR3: CASSFGVTGELFF.

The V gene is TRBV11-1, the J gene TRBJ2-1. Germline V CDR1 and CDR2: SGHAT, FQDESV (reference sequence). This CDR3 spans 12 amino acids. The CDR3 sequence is CASSVGNNEQFF. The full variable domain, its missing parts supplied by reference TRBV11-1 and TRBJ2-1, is EAEVAQSPRYKITEKSQAVAFWCDPISGHATLYWYRQILGQGPELLVQFQDESVVDDSQLPKDRFSAERLKGVDSTLKIQPAELGDSAMYLCASSVGNNEQFFGPGTRLTVL.

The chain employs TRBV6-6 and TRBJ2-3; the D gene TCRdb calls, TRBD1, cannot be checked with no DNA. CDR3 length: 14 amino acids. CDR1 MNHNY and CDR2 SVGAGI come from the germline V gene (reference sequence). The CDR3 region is CASWHGGVPDTQYF.

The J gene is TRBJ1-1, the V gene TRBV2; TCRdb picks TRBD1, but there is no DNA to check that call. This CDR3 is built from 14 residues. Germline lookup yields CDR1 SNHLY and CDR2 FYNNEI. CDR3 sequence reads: CASSAGGGLTEAFF.

The CDR3 protein is CASSLGAGAVHEQYF. This chain connects TRBV7-9 to TRBJ2-7; the TCRdb D gene call, TRBD1, has no DNA to confirm it. From germline, CDR1 is SEHNR and CDR2 FQNEAQ (reference sequence). The CDR3 spans 15 residues.

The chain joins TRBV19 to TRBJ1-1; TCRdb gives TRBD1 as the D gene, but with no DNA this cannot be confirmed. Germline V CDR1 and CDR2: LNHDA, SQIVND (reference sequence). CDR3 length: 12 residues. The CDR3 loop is CASRSGDTEAFF.

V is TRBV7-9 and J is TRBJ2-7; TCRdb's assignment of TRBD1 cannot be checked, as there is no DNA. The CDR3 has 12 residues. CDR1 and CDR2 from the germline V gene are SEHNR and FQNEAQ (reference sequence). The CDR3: CASSLSPSEQYF.

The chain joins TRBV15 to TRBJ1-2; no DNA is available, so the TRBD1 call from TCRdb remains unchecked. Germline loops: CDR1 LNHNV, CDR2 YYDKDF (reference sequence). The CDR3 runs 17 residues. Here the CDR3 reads CATSSLDRGDVDYGYTF.

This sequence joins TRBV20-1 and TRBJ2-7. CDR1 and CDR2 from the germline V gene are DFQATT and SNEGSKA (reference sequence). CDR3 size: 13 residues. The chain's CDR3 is CSARVRQSYEQYF.

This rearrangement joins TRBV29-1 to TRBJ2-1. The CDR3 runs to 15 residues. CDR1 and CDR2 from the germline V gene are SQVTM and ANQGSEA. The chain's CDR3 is CSVEGHTGRYNEQFF.

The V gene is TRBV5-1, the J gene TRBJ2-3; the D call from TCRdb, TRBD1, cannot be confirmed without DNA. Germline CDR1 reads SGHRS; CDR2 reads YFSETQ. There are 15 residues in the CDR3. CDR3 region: CASSLDPGVTDTQYF.

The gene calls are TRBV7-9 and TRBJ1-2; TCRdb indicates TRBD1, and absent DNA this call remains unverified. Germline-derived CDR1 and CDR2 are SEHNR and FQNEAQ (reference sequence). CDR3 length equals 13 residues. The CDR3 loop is CASSGQGIYGYTF.

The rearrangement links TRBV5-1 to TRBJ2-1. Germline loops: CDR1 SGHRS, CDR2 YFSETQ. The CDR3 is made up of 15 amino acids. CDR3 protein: CASSLVQVLSNEQFF.

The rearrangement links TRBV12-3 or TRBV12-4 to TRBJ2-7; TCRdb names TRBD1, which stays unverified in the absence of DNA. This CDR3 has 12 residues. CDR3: CASSWGGHEQYF.

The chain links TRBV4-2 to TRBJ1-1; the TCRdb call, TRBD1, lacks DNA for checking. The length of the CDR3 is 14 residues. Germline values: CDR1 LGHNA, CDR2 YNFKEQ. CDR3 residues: CASSPVTGTTEAFF.

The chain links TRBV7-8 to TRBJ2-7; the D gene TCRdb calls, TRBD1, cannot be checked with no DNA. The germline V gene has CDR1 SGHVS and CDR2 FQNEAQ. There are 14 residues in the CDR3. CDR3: CASSLQGFAYEQYF. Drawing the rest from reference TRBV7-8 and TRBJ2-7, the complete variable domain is GAGVSQSPRYKVAKRGQDVALRCDPISGHVSLFWYQQALGQGPEFLTYFQNEAQLDKSGLPSDRFFAERPEGSVSTLKIQRTQQEDSAVYLCASSLQGFAYEQYFGPGTRLTVT.

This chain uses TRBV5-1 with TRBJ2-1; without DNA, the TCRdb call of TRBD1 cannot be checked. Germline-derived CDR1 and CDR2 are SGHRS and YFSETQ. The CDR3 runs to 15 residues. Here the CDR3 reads CASSADREAYNEQFF.

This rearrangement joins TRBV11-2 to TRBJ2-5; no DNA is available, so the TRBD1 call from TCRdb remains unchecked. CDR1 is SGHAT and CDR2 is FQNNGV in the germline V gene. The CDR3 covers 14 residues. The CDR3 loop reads CASRLRPEGETQYF.

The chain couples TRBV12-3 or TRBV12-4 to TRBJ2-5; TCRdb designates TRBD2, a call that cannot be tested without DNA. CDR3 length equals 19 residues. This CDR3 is CAISSGLAGALGYQETQYF.

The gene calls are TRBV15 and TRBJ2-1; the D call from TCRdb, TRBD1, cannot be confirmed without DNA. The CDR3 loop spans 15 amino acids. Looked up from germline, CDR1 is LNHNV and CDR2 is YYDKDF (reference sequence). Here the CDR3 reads CATSRDSHGNNEQFF. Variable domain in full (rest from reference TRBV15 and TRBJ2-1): DAMVIQNPRYQVTQFGKPVTLSCSQTLNHNVMYWYQQKSSQAPKLLFHYYDKDFNNEADTPDNFQSRRPNTSFCFLDIRSPGLGDTAMYLCATSRDSHGNNEQFFGPGTRLTVL.

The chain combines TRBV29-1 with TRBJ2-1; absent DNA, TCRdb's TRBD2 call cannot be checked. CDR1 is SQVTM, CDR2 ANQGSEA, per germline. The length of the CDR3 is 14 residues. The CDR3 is CSGLLAENVNEQFF.